The 30 T cell receptor beta chains in this list originate from one sample, sequenced in a study of shared clonotypes between healthy human individuals. Repertoires were generated with immunoSEQ multiplex PCR, while TCRdb's copy carries only in-frame clones and drops some. The repertoire includes around 2.1 million clones, approximately 94% of them detected once, and roughly 0.13% sits in the top ten. The sample consisted of naive CD4+ T cells sorted from blood. The subset is: CD45RA+ positively selected. These receptor sequences come from a man younger than 35 in good health.

This clone was seen only once. CDR3 DNA: TGTGCCAGCAGTGAAGGAGCGGGGGCCCCAGATACGCAGTATTTT. Translating it yields CASSEGAGAPDTQYF. This chain uses TRBV2 with TRBJ2-3; 8 bases agree with TRBD2. Germline V lookup: CDR1 SNHLY, CDR2 FYNNEI. Unmatched junction bases numbered 4, after V lost 1 base and J lost 4 bases. The length of the CDR3 is 15 residues.

The V gene is TRBV5-1, the J gene TRBJ2-6, with D maybe TRBD1 (6 bases). V was pared by 0 bases and J by 2 bases, with 12 bases between. This CDR3 spans 17 amino acids. Germline-derived CDR1 and CDR2 are SGHRS and YFSETQ. The chain's CDR3 is CASSLGTGPPGANVLTF. Written as DNA, the CDR3 is TGCGCCAGCAGCTTGGGAACAGGGCCCCCTGGGGCCAACGTCCTGACTTTC.

The chain's CDR3 is CASSRGLGAYEQYF. The CDR3 region has the DNA TGCGCCAGCAGCCGGGGACTAGGGGCCTACGAGCAGTACTTC. The rearrangement links TRBV5-1 to TRBJ2-7; 8 bases match TRBD2. V shed 4 bases, J shed 2 bases, and the junction held 5 bases outside the gene matches. The germline gives CDR1 SGHRS, CDR2 YFSETQ. This CDR3 has 14 residues. The full variable domain, in which reference TRBV5-1 and TRBJ2-7 provide the parts outside the CDR3, is KAGVTQTPRYLIKTRGQQVTLSCSPISGHRSVSWYQQTPGQGLQFLFEYFSETQRNKGNFPGRFSGRQFSNSRSEMNVSTLELGDSALYLCASSRGLGAYEQYFGPGTRLTVT.

The chain has TRBV11-2 and TRBJ2-5; 12 bases fit TRBD2. The CDR3 is 16 residues long. CDR1 is SGHAT, CDR2 FQNNGV, per germline. V lost 5 bases and J lost 0; bases outside the gene matches: 4. The CDR3, as DNA: TGTGCCAGCAGCCAGGGACTAGCGGGCTACCAAGAGACCCAGTACTTC. Encoded protein: CASSQGLAGYQETQYF.

The genes are TRBV5-1 and TRBJ2-5, with D possibly matching TRBD1 (5 bases). The V gene's germline CDR1 is SGHRS and CDR2 YFSETQ. This CDR3 contains 17 residues. V lost 0 bases, J lost 5 bases, and 20 bases lay in between. The CDR3 DNA is TGCGCCAGCAGCTTGGCCGTTCAAAGGGGTTTGGCGGAGACCCAGTACTTC. Translating gives CASSLAVQRGLAETQYF.

This clone was counted a single time. The chain links TRBV25-1 to TRBJ1-6, with a possible D match to TRBD1 (6 bases). Trimming pared 2 bases from V and 9 bases from J, leaving 20 bases between. The CDR3 has 17 residues. Germline loops: CDR1 MGHDK, CDR2 SYGVNS. The CDR3 region is CASSEGGGQHRVSPLHF. Written as DNA, the CDR3 is TGTGCCAGCAGTGAAGGGGGGGGCCAGCATAGGGTTTCACCCCTCCACTTT.

CDR3 sequence: CAWSEKRGDTNTQYF. The CDR3 DNA follows: TGTGCCTGGAGTGAGAAGCGGGGGGACACGAATACGCAGTATTTT. The V gene is TRBV30, the J gene TRBJ2-3; 9 bases align to TRBD2. V was pared by 1 base and J by 7 bases, with 9 bases of the junction left unmatched. The CDR3 is made up of 15 amino acids. Germline CDR1 is GTSNPN and CDR2 is SVGIG (reference sequence). Variable domain in full (rest from reference TRBV30 and TRBJ2-3): SQTIHQWPATLVQPVGSPLSLECTVEGTSNPNLYWYRQAAGRGLQLLFYSVGIGQISSEVPQNLSASRPQDRQFILSSKKLLLSDSGFYLCAWSEKRGDTNTQYFGPGTRLTVL.

The chain combines TRBV27 with TRBJ2-7, with 7 bases lining up with TRBD1. V lost 5 bases and J lost 6; bases outside the gene matches: 10. Germline CDR1 is MNHEY and CDR2 is SMNVEV (reference sequence). This CDR3 comprises 14 residues. The chain's CDR3 is CASSPGQWPLEQYF. The CDR3 region has the DNA TGTGCCAGCAGTCCGGGACAGTGGCCTCTCGAGCAGTACTTC.

V usage is TRBV5-1 and J usage is TRBJ2-3, with 8 bases lining up with TRBD1. Germline CDR1 reads SGHRS; CDR2 reads YFSETQ. The CDR3 has 16 residues. V shed 0 bases, J shed 5 bases, and the junction held 8 bases outside the gene matches. The DNA of the CDR3 is TGCGCCAGCAGCTTGGACCCGCCTACAGGGGGAGATACGCAGTATTTT. This encodes CASSLDPPTGGDTQYF.

Worth noting for this clone: The same CDR3 also results from other DNA sequences found in this sample. The chain uses TRBV25-1 and TRBJ2-7, with TRBD2 matching 9 bases. This CDR3 region has 13 residues. The germline V gene encodes CDR1 MGHDK and CDR2 SYGVNS. Germline trimming cut 5 bases from V and 4 bases from J; bases unmatched to any gene: 3. In DNA, the CDR3 is TGTGCCAGCAGTCTAGCGGGGACATACGAGCAGTACTTC. As protein: CASSLAGTYEQYF.

This chain uses TRBV5-4 with TRBJ1-1, with a possible D match to TRBD1 (6 bases). Germline V CDR1 and CDR2: SGHNT, YYREEE (reference sequence). The CDR3 length is 14 residues. Trimming shortened V by 5 bases and J by 0 bases, and 11 bases separated the two germline ends. The CDR3 DNA reads TGTGCCAGCAGGGGGGCGAGTTTGAACACTGAAGCTTTCTTT. It specifies CASRGASLNTEAFF.

The chain is built from TRBV30 and TRBJ1-5, with D uncertain. Between the trimmed V and J ends, which lost 0 bases and 9 bases, there was a span of 6 bases. The CDR3 contains 11 residues. Germline CDR1 reads GTSNPN; CDR2 reads SVGIG (reference sequence). In nucleotides, the CDR3 is TGTGCCTGGAGTGTACGTGGGCCCCAGCATTTT. It yields the protein CAWSVRGPQHF.

This chain links TRBV6-1 with TRBJ2-4; D is unresolved. CDR1 and CDR2 from the germline V gene are MNHNS and SASEGT. The CDR3 has 14 amino acids. The V end was cut by 2 bases, the J end by 8 bases, with 13 bases between. This chain's CDR3 is CASSESVRRYIQYF. CDR3 DNA: TGTGCCAGCAGTGAATCAGTCCGAAGATACATTCAGTACTTC.

The sample holds one count of this clone. The V call is TRBV10-3, the J call TRBJ1-6; weak D call: TRBD1 (5 bases). This CDR3 region has 15 residues. The germline CDR1 and CDR2 sequences are ENHRY and SYGVKD. The CDR3 is CAHGRPRDGDSPLHF. In DNA, the CDR3 is TGTGCACACGGCCGACCCAGGGACGGGGATTCACCCCTCCACTTT.

The CDR3 DNA follows: TGTGCCAGCAGTCCTAGCGGACAGGGAAATTCACCCCTCCACTTT. Its protein is CASSPSGQGNSPLHF. V and J are TRBV2 and TRBJ1-6; 8 nucleotides align to TRBD1. The CDR3 has 15 amino acids. Germline CDR1 and CDR2: SNHLY and FYNNEI. Losses at the gene ends were 5 bases for V and 7 bases for J; bases not matched to a gene: 7. The complete variable domain, with remaining parts taken from reference TRBV2 and TRBJ1-6, reads EPEVTQTPSHQVTQMGQEVILRCVPISNHLYFYWYRQILGQKVEFLVSFYNNEISEKSEIFDDQFSVERPDGSNFTLKIRSTKLEDSAMYFCASSPSGQGNSPLHFGNGTRLTVT.

V usage is TRBV5-6 and J usage is TRBJ1-5, with 7 bases aligning to TRBD1. CDR1 is SGHDT and CDR2 is YYEEEE in the germline V gene. The CDR3 has 16 amino acids. With V trimmed by 2 bases and J by 0 bases, 5 bases remained unmatched. The chain's CDR3 is CASSLGTAFSNQPQHF. The CDR3 DNA reads as TGTGCCAGCAGCTTAGGGACAGCCTTTAGCAATCAGCCCCAGCATTTT.

This sequence joins TRBV7-2 and TRBJ2-7; 7 bases map to TRBD1. This CDR3 is 16 amino acids long. Trimming cost V 5 bases and J 3 bases; bases outside gene matches: 13. The germline gives CDR1 SGHTA, CDR2 FQGNSA. For the CDR3, the DNA is TGTGCCAGCAGCCCCCCTAGCCTGGGACAGTTCTACGAGCAGTACTTC. Its translation: CASSPPSLGQFYEQYF.

Points on this clone: The sample carries other DNA sequences with the same CDR3. The rearrangement uses TRBV30 and TRBJ2-1; tentatively, D is TRBD2 (5 bases). V lost 1 base and J 6 bases, leaving 7 bases between the germline ends. This CDR3 has 12 amino acids. CDR1 is GTSNPN and CDR2 is SVGIG in the germline V gene (reference sequence). CDR3 sequence: CAWSAGLNEQFF. In nucleotides, the CDR3 is TGTGCCTGGAGTGCCGGACTCAATGAGCAGTTCTTC.

The CDR3 DNA sequence: TGTGCCAGCAGTTATACCACAGGCACCGGGGAGCTGTTTTTT. Protein sequence: CASSYTTGTGELFF. This sequence joins TRBV27 and TRBJ2-2, with D possibly being TRBD1 (5 bases). V shed 4 bases and J shed 4 bases, with 10 bases lying between them. The CDR3 covers 14 residues. Germline V gene sequence: CDR1 MNHEY, CDR2 SMNVEV (reference sequence).

The chain recombines TRBV4-1 with TRBJ2-3; 10 bases are a match to TRBD2. CDR3 length: 18 residues. CDR1 and CDR2 from the germline V gene are MGHRA and YSYEKL. Unmatched junction bases numbered 7, after V lost 1 base and J lost 0 bases. The CDR3 DNA reads TGCGCCAGCAGCCAAGGTCTAGCGGGGGTTACTAGCACAGATACGCAGTATTTT. Its protein is CASSQGLAGVTSTDTQYF.

CDR3 in DNA: TGTGCCAGACGGGACACGAGACCTAACTATGGCTACACCTTC. Its protein is CARRDTRPNYGYTF. The rearrangement links TRBV6-4 to TRBJ1-2, with D possibly being TRBD1 (6 bases). V was clipped by 9 bases and J by 0 bases, with 14 bases between them. The germline gives CDR1 MRHNA, CDR2 SNTAGT. The CDR3 has 14 amino acids.

The rearrangement joins TRBV5-1 to TRBJ1-4; the match to TRBD1 covers 7 bases. Looked up from germline, CDR1 is SGHRS and CDR2 is YFSETQ. V shed 0 bases and J 1 base; nucleotides not matched to a gene: 6. This CDR3 is built from 17 residues. The CDR3 region is CASSLEGQSGTNEKLFF. Written as DNA, the CDR3 is TGCGCCAGCAGCTTGGAGGGACAGTCGGGAACTAATGAAAAACTGTTTTTT. The complete variable domain, with remaining parts taken from reference TRBV5-1 and TRBJ1-4, reads KAGVTQTPRYLIKTRGQQVTLSCSPISGHRSVSWYQQTPGQGLQFLFEYFSETQRNKGNFPGRFSGRQFSNSRSEMNVSTLELGDSALYLCASSLEGQSGTNEKLFFGSGTQLSVL.

DNA of the CDR3: TGCGCCAGCAGCCAAGACCTAGCGGGAGGGCCTTTAGGTGGGGAGACCCAGTACTTC. This encodes CASSQDLAGGPLGGETQYF. The V and J genes are TRBV4-3 and TRBJ2-5; 12 nucleotides line up with TRBD2. Germline V CDR1 and CDR2: LGHNA, YSLEER. Trimming at V came to 0 bases and at J to 5 bases, leaving 13 bases not matched to a gene. The CDR3 has 19 amino acids.

This sequence joins TRBV5-1 and TRBJ1-2; D is undetermined. Germline V CDR1 and CDR2: SGHRS, YFSETQ. Trimming left V 2 bases short and J 4 bases short, with 9 bases between. The CDR3 consists of 13 residues. CDR3 sequence: CASSLSEVYGYTF. In DNA, the CDR3 is TGCGCCAGCAGCTTATCTGAAGTCTATGGCTACACCTTC.

V and J are TRBV5-6 and TRBJ1-2; 8 bases fit TRBD1. The CDR3 totals 14 residues. Germline values: CDR1 SGHDT, CDR2 YYEEEE. J gave up 4 bases and V 0 bases, and 2 bases lay outside the gene matches. In nucleotides, the CDR3 is TGTGCCAGCAGCTTGGCACAGGGGGTCTATGGCTACACCTTC. It codes for CASSLAQGVYGYTF.

This sequence joins TRBV2 and TRBJ1-1; D is ambiguous. This CDR3 has 13 amino acids. Trimming stripped 6 bases from V and 4 bases from J, with 12 bases between. Germline values: CDR1 SNHLY, CDR2 FYNNEI. This chain's CDR3 is CASRVLEGTEAFF. The CDR3 region has the DNA TGTGCCAGCAGGGTCCTCGAGGGCACTGAAGCTTTCTTT.

V usage is TRBV5-1 and J usage is TRBJ2-7; 11 positions match TRBD2. J gave up 2 bases and V 0 bases, and 4 bases lay outside the gene matches. CDR1 is SGHRS and CDR2 is YFSETQ in the germline V gene. There are 16 residues in the CDR3. The CDR3: CASSLALAGDTYEQYF. The CDR3 region has the DNA TGCGCCAGCAGCTTGGCACTAGCGGGGGATACCTACGAGCAGTACTTC.

This chain uses TRBV6-5 with TRBJ2-7; 8 nucleotides agree with TRBD1. CDR1 is MNHEY, CDR2 SVGAGI, per germline. Germline trimming cut 6 bases from V and 0 bases from J; bases unmatched to any gene: 4. The CDR3 consists of 14 residues. The CDR3 region has the DNA TGTGCCAGCAGGACAGGGGCAACCTCCTACGAGCAGTACTTC. It codes for CASRTGATSYEQYF.

The chain employs TRBV20-1 and TRBJ2-2; D unresolved. V was shortened by 6 bases and J by 6 bases, with 8 bases between the two germline ends. CDR3 length equals 11 residues. CDR1 DFQATT and CDR2 SNEGSKA come from the germline V gene (reference sequence). In nucleotides, the CDR3 is TGCAGTGCAATGACCGCCGGGGAGCTGTTTTTT. Translated, it gives CSAMTAGELFF.

The rearrangement links TRBV7-9 to TRBJ1-1; D not certain. Looked up from germline, CDR1 is SEHNR and CDR2 is FQNEAQ (reference sequence). Trimming stripped 6 bases from V and 1 base from J, with 9 bases between. The CDR3 sequence is 13 residues long. The CDR3 sequence: CASSFRGNTEAFF. The CDR3 nucleotides are TGTGCCAGCAGTTTCCGAGGGAACACTGAAGCTTTCTTT. Full variable domain (remainder filled in from reference TRBV7-9 and TRBJ1-1): DTGVSQNPRHKITKRGQNVTFRCDPISEHNRLYWYRQTLGQGPEFLTYFQNEAQLEKSRLLSDRFSAERPKGSFSTLEIQRTEQGDSAMYLCASSFRGNTEAFFGQGTRLTVV.